The 28 T cell receptor beta chains listed next were all sequenced from one sample in a study of Tregs in tolerant kidney transplant recipients. TCRdb's copy holds only in-frame clones and misses some; the assay was immunoSEQ multiplex PCR. Altogether 60,000 to 75,000 clones are present, 80% to 90% being singletons, with the ten largest covering about 2.1%. Source: Tregs from blood, taken before the transplant. The receptors derive from a human donor who received a combined kidney and bone marrow transplant.

The CDR3 region has the DNA TGTGCCAGCGGCCCGGACACCGGGGGACGGGGCTACACCTTC. This encodes CASGPDTGGRGYTF. The rearrangement uses TRBV7-2 and TRBJ1-2, with D maybe TRBD1 (5 bases). Looked up from germline, CDR1 is SGHTA and CDR2 is FQGNSA. This CDR3 contains 14 residues. Between the trimmed V and J ends, which lost 8 bases and 8 bases, there was a span of 21 bases. Drawing the rest from reference TRBV7-2 and TRBJ1-2, the complete variable domain is GAGVSQSPSNKVTEKGKDVELRCDPISGHTALYWYRQSLGQGLEFLIYFQGNSAPDKSGLPSDRFSAERTGGSVSTLTIQRTQQEDSAVYLCASGPDTGGRGYTFGSGTRLTVV.

This rearrangement joins TRBV7-2 to TRBJ2-5, with a tentative D call TRBD1 (6 bases). Gene TRBJ2-7 matches the end of the DNA better, so the J call may be wrong. CDR1 is SGHTA, CDR2 FQGNSA, per germline. The CDR3 extends over 13 amino acids. The CDR3 sequence is CASSPQGIGEQYF. Written as DNA, the CDR3 is TGTGCCAGCAGCCCACAGGGAATCGGCGAGCAGTACTTC.

This chain links TRBV10-1 with TRBJ2-2; D perhaps matches TRBD1 (6 bases). CDR3 length: 14 residues. CDR1 and CDR2 (germline): WNHNN, SYGVQD (reference sequence). Trimming pared 0 bases from V and 7 bases from J, leaving 9 bases between. The CDR3 region has the DNA TGCGCCAGCAGTGAGTCGGGGGCTAACGGGGAGCTGTTTTTT. It codes for CASSESGANGELFF.

The rearrangement links TRBV28 to TRBJ2-5, with a tentative D call TRBD2 (6 bases). CDR1 is MDHEN and CDR2 is SYDVKM in the germline V gene. V lost 5 bases, J lost 3 bases, and 7 bases lay in between. The CDR3 runs to 12 residues. Written as DNA, the CDR3 is TGTGCCAGCAGTGGGGGGAAAGAGACCCAGTACTTC. Translated: CASSGGKETQYF. Using reference TRBV28 and TRBJ2-5 for the parts outside the CDR3, the full variable domain is DVKVTQSSRYLVKRTGEKVFLECVQDMDHENMFWYRQDPGLGLRLIYFSYDVKMKEKGDIPEGYSVSREKKERFSLILESASTNQTSMYLCASSGGKETQYFGPGTRLLVL.

This clone was detected a few times. The chain couples TRBV5-1 to TRBJ2-1, with a tentative D call TRBD2 (5 bases). Germline V gene lookup returns CDR1 SGHRS and CDR2 YFSETQ. V was cut by 2 bases and J by 9 bases, with 15 bases left in between. The CDR3 runs 14 residues. The DNA for the CDR3 is TGCGCCAGCAGCTTCGGCCCCCCCGGAGGTGAGCAGTTCTTC. It codes for CASSFGPPGGEQFF. The full variable domain, in which reference TRBV5-1 and TRBJ2-1 provide the parts outside the CDR3, is KAGVTQTPRYLIKTRGQQVTLSCSPISGHRSVSWYQQTPGQGLQFLFEYFSETQRNKGNFPGRFSGRQFSNSRSEMNVSTLELGDSALYLCASSFGPPGGEQFFGPGTRLTVL.

CDR3: CASSHGTGDLSGNTIYF. DNA of the CDR3: TGTGCCAGCAGCCACGGGACAGGGGACCTCTCTGGAAACACCATATATTTT. This chain links TRBV7-2 with TRBJ1-3, with 10 positions matching TRBD1. The J segment lost 0 bases and the V segment lost 5 bases, leaving 7 bases of the junction unmatched. Per the germline V gene, CDR1 is SGHTA and CDR2 is FQGNSA. The CDR3 length is 17 residues. The full variable domain, with the rest looked up from reference TRBV7-2 and TRBJ1-3, is GAGVSQSPSNKVTEKGKDVELRCDPISGHTALYWYRQSLGQGLEFLIYFQGNSAPDKSGLPSDRFSAERTGGSVSTLTIQRTQQEDSAVYLCASSHGTGDLSGNTIYFGEGSWLTVV.

The CDR3 DNA reads as TGTGCCAGCAGCCTCACCCGATTCTATGGCTACACCTTC. Amino acid sequence: CASSLTRFYGYTF. The V call is TRBV7-8, the J call TRBJ1-2, with D hard to call. Germline CDR1 reads SGHVS; CDR2 reads FQNEAQ. This CDR3 contains 13 residues. Trimming stripped 5 bases from V and 4 bases from J, with 11 bases between.

The chain has TRBV28 and TRBJ2-3, with D maybe TRBD2 (6 bases). Trimming removed 4 bases from V and 0 bases from J, with 14 bases in between. Germline CDR1 reads MDHEN; CDR2 reads SYDVKM. CDR3 length: 16 amino acids. In DNA, the CDR3 is TGTGCCAGCAGTTCTAAAACTAGCCGGAGCACAGATACGCAGTATTTT. Its translation is CASSSKTSRSTDTQYF.

The V and J genes are TRBV27 and TRBJ2-7; 7 nucleotides line up with TRBD1. The germline V gene encodes CDR1 MNHEY and CDR2 SMNVEV (reference sequence). This CDR3 comprises 14 residues. Trimming at V came to 4 bases and at J to 3 bases, leaving 6 bases not matched to a gene. This CDR3 is CASSSMTGIYEQYF. CDR3 nucleotide sequence: TGTGCCAGCAGTTCGATGACAGGGATCTACGAGCAGTACTTC.

The rearrangement links TRBV25-1 to TRBJ2-7; possibly TRBD1 for D (6 bases). Trimming left V 4 bases short and J 0 bases short, with 16 bases between. This CDR3 is 16 amino acids long. Germline V gives CDR1 MGHDK, CDR2 SYGVNS. In nucleotides, the CDR3 is TGTGCCAGCAGTGGGAAGGGACACCAATTCTCCTACGAGCAGTACTTC. This codes for CASSGKGHQFSYEQYF.

This clone showed up just once. The chain employs TRBV5-4 and TRBJ1-6; no clear D gene. The V end was cut by 0 bases, the J end by 5 bases, with 12 bases between. The CDR3 is made up of 16 amino acids. Germline V gives CDR1 SGHNT, CDR2 YYREEE (reference sequence). CDR3 sequence: CASSLGGIGNNSPLHF. CDR3 DNA: TGTGCCAGCAGCTTGGGTGGGATTGGGAATAATTCACCCCTCCACTTT.

In this sample, this clone turned up once. This chain connects TRBV19 to TRBJ2-3; 7 bases agree with TRBD2. Unmatched junction bases numbered 1, after V lost 1 base and J lost 6 bases. The CDR3 spans 13 residues. CDR1 and CDR2 (germline): LNHDA, SQIVND (reference sequence). CDR3 bases: TGTGCCAGTAGTATAGGACTAGCTGATACGCAGTATTTT. It specifies CASSIGLADTQYF.

V and J are TRBV2 and TRBJ2-1; 11 positions agree with TRBD2. Germline V CDR1 and CDR2: SNHLY, FYNNEI. The CDR3 length is 16 residues. V dropped 5 bases and J dropped 9; count of bases not matched to a gene: 12. The CDR3 DNA is TGTGCCAGCAGTACCCTAGCGGGGGGACTGAGGGGTGAGCAGTTCTTC. It yields the protein CASSTLAGGLRGEQFF.

The gene calls are TRBV19 and TRBJ2-3, with D possibly TRBD1 on 7 matching bases. Germline CDR1 reads LNHDA; CDR2 reads SQIVND (reference sequence). The CDR3 is made up of 16 amino acids. The ends were cut back, 1 base at V and 0 bases at J, with 11 bases in the middle. This chain's CDR3 is CASSIAGGTSTDTQYF. Here the CDR3 DNA reads TGTGCCAGTAGTATAGCAGGGGGGACTAGCACAGATACGCAGTATTTT.

The rearrangement joins TRBV11-2 to TRBJ2-3; D unresolved. The CDR3 is 15 amino acids. Trimming removed 5 bases at V and 2 bases at J, with 14 bases between. Germline V gene sequence: CDR1 SGHAT, CDR2 FQNNGV. CDR3: CASSRESPFTDTQYF. The DNA for the CDR3 is TGTGCCAGCAGCCGAGAGTCTCCTTTCACAGATACGCAGTATTTT.

This clone was seen more than once but under ten times. The rearrangement uses TRBV7-2 and TRBJ1-5; D remains ambiguous. V was clipped by 2 bases and J by 2 bases, with 4 bases between them. Germline CDR1 is SGHTA and CDR2 is FQGNSA. CDR3 size: 13 residues. CDR3 DNA sequence: TGTGCCAGCAGCTTACAGGGCAATCAGCCCCAGCATTTT. Protein: CASSLQGNQPQHF.

A single count supports this clone. The gene calls are TRBV7-2 and TRBJ2-1; tentative D call: TRBD2 (6 bases). Per germline, CDR1 SGHTA and CDR2 FQGNSA. The CDR3 covers 15 residues. Trimming took 6 bases from V and 8 from J, leaving 20 bases between them. This CDR3 is CASRTPRREGDEQFF. The CDR3, as DNA: TGTGCCAGCAGGACCCCCCGGAGGGAAGGGGATGAGCAGTTCTTC.

This chain joins TRBV4-2 and TRBJ2-5; TRBD2 aligns across 8 bases. The DNA end favors TRBJ2-7, so the J call may be wrong. The length of the CDR3 is 17 residues. CDR1 is LGHNA, CDR2 YNFKEQ, per germline. The CDR3 loop reads CASSQEGSGGSSYEQYF. The CDR3 nucleotides read TGTGCCAGCAGCCAAGAAGGAAGCGGGGGAAGCTCCTACGAGCAGTACTTC.

This clone has just one count. This chain links TRBV7-2 with TRBJ1-4; tentatively, D is TRBD1 (6 bases). Germline loops: CDR1 SGHTA, CDR2 FQGNSA. This CDR3 comprises 17 residues. V was shortened by 5 bases and J by 12 bases, with 28 bases between the two germline ends. For the CDR3, the DNA is TGTGCCAGCAGCCGAGCCCAGGGAGGGGGGTCCAGTGAGGAACTGTTTTTT. This gives the protein CASSRAQGGGSSEELFF.

The chain has TRBV6-1 and TRBJ2-2; the match to TRBD1 covers 12 bases. The CDR3 is made up of 15 amino acids. J was trimmed by 5 bases and V by 7 bases; bases with no gene match: 5. The germline CDR1 and CDR2 sequences are MNHNS and SASEGT. CDR3: CASKRDRGRTGELFF. Written as DNA, the CDR3 is TGTGCCAGCAAGAGGGACAGGGGGCGAACCGGGGAGCTGTTTTTT.

The J gene is TRBJ2-7, the V gene TRBV28, with 9 bases fitting TRBD2. Germline values: CDR1 MDHEN, CDR2 SYDVKM. V was pared by 2 bases and J by 6 bases, with 5 bases of the junction left unmatched. The CDR3 is 14 amino acids. CDR3 amino acids: CASSLAGGPSEQYF. The CDR3 coding sequence is TGTGCCAGCAGTTTAGCGGGAGGGCCGTCCGAGCAGTACTTC.

Only one count was recorded for this clone. The V call is TRBV4-2, the J call TRBJ2-3; TRBD1 might be the D (7 bases). V shed 5 bases and J shed 4 bases, with 19 bases lying between them. Germline CDR1 reads LGHNA; CDR2 reads YNFKEQ. The CDR3 loop spans 16 amino acids. The CDR3 DNA sequence: TGTGCCAGCAGCAAAGGGGGGACAGCTGGCCCAGATACGCAGTATTTT. Translated, it gives CASSKGGTAGPDTQYF.

This chain uses TRBV28 with TRBJ2-7; D possibly uses TRBD1 or TRBD2 (6 bases each). This CDR3 spans 17 amino acids. The V end lost 5 bases, the J end lost 7 bases, and 27 bases lay between the germline ends. CDR1 MDHEN and CDR2 SYDVKM come from the germline V gene. The CDR3 loop reads CASSIILGGRGPTEQYF. Written as DNA, the CDR3 is TGTGCCAGCAGTATAATCCTGGGGGGCAGGGGACCTACGGAGCAGTACTTC.

The V gene is TRBV29-1, the J gene TRBJ2-5; 9 positions agree with TRBD1. V shed 7 bases and J 4 bases; nucleotides not matched to a gene: 7. Germline V gene lookup returns CDR1 SQVTM and CDR2 ANQGSEA. This CDR3 has 13 residues. The CDR3 region has the DNA TGCAGCGCGGTACAGGGGGCTGGAGAGACCCAGTACTTC. Translated: CSAVQGAGETQYF. The full variable domain, completed using reference TRBV29-1 and TRBJ2-5, is SAVISQKPSRDICQRGTSLTIQCQVDSQVTMMFWYRQQPGQSLTLIATANQGSEATYESGFVIDKFPISRPNLTFSTLTVSNMSPEDSSIYLCSAVQGAGETQYFGPGTRLLVL.

V is TRBV27 and J is TRBJ2-3; possible D gene TRBD1, 6 bases. V lost 6 bases, J lost 2 bases, and 15 bases lay in between. The CDR3 has 15 residues. The germline CDR1 and CDR2 sequences are MNHEY and SMNVEV (reference sequence). The DNA of the CDR3 is TGTGCCAGCAGGCCCTATAGGGGGAACACAGATACGCAGTATTTT. Translation: CASRPYRGNTDTQYF.

This clone was detected only a few times. The rearrangement uses TRBV7-2 and TRBJ1-2; D perhaps matches TRBD1 (5 bases). With 4 bases removed from V and 7 bases from J, the gap between germline ends came to 19 bases. Germline V gene sequence: CDR1 SGHTA, CDR2 FQGNSA. The CDR3 loop spans 15 amino acids. The CDR3 sequence is CASSSPGRGDVGYTF. The CDR3 DNA sequence: TGTGCCAGCAGCTCACCTGGGAGGGGTGATGTTGGCTACACCTTC.

The table lists this clone with a count of one. The chain uses TRBV4-3 and TRBJ1-2; possible D gene TRBD1, 5 bases. The CDR3 loop spans 16 amino acids. The V gene's germline CDR1 is LGHNA and CDR2 YSLEER. Trimming took 1 base from V and 1 from J, leaving 13 bases between them. CDR3 sequence reads: CASSQVLGAINYGYTF. DNA of the CDR3: TGCGCCAGCAGCCAAGTTTTAGGGGCGATTAACTATGGCTACACCTTC.

The chain joins TRBV6-1 to TRBJ2-3; 10 positions match TRBD1. V trimming: 4 bases; J trimming: 3 bases; junction bases outside the gene matches: 13. Germline CDR1 and CDR2: MNHNS and SASEGT. This CDR3 region has 18 residues. CDR3 residues: CASSVGRDRGQGTDTQYF. Here the CDR3 DNA reads TGTGCCAGCAGTGTCGGCCGGGACAGGGGCCAGGGTACAGATACGCAGTATTTT.